This paragraph covers one T cell receptor (beta chain) sequence. A library of TCRbeta sequences, prepared with unique molecular identifiers, was generated. MiXCR was run by TCRdb on the PCR reads, yielding one entry per CDR3 protein. The table lists about 690,000 distinct CDR3 sequences, approximately 17% of them singletons, with under 1.2% in the top ten. The sample originates from a study of T-cell reconstitution after alpha-beta-depleted transplantation in children. CDR1 is SGHTA, CDR2 FQGNSA, per germline. The CDR3 runs to 12 residues. The trim removed 3 bases at V and 6 bases at J, leaving 2 bases unmatched.

The sequence was obtained from a human donor who donated a stem cell graft to a child with acute myeloid leukemia. Here the sequenced sample was PBMCs from the stem cell graft donor, taken from the stem cell graft. The chain joins TRBV7-2 to TRBJ2-7; 7 bases match TRBD2. CDR3 protein: CASSLLAGEQYF. CDR3 nucleotides: TGTGCCAGCAGCTTGTTAGCGGGCGAGCAGTACTTC. The full variable domain, with the rest looked up from reference TRBV7-2 and TRBJ2-7, is GAGVSQSPSNKVTEKGKDVELRCDPISGHTALYWYRQSLGQGLEFLIYFQGNSAPDKSGLPSDRFSAERTGGSVSTLTIQRTQQEDSAVYLCASSLLAGEQYFGPGTRLTVT.